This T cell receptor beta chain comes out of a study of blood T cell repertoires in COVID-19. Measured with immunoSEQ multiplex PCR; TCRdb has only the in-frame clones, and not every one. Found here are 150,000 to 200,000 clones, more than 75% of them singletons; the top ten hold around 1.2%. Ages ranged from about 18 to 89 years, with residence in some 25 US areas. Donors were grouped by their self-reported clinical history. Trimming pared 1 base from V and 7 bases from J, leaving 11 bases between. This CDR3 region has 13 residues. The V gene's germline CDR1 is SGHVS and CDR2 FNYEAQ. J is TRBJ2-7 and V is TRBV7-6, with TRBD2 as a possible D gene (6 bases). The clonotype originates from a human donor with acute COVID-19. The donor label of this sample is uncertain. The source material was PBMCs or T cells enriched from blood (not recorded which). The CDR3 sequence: CASSLDAGTEQYF. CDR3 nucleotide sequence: TGTGCCAGCAGCTTAGACGCGGGGACGGAGCAGTACTTC.